These 26 T cell receptor beta chains were all obtained from the same sample, sequenced in a study of T-cell memory formation after mild COVID-19 (dated by TCRdb to about 2021). Libraries were prepared through 5' RACE. Sequencing was carried out with an Illumina NovaSeq 6000. TCRdb applied fastp at Q25 and MiXCR to the public reads, then kept only in-frame beta chains. Under each unique CDR3 protein, matching rows form one entry showing the most common genes and DNA. The sample table records roughly 29,000 distinct CDR3 sequences; 9.5% to 15% of these occur just once. Roughly 15% of the sample is taken by the ten largest. Sequencing input: PBMCs or a T cell subset sorted from them (not recorded which). The receptors stem from an adult woman who had mild COVID-19 (a few samples of this study predate the infection). The sample titles of this study are shuffled in the database, so cell type and time point are left out; the donor was told from shared clones.

In this sample, this clonotype turned up many times. The chain recombines TRBV4-3 with TRBJ2-7; 7 bases align to TRBD1. Germline CDR1 and CDR2: LGHNA and YSLEER. This CDR3 is built from 13 residues. Trimming at V came to 4 bases and at J to 6 bases, leaving 6 bases not matched to a gene. The CDR3 DNA reads TGCGCCAGCAGCCGCGACAGGGTCAGCGAGCAGTACTTC. Its translation: CASSRDRVSEQYF.

The V call is TRBV6-2 or TRBV6-3, the J call TRBJ2-3; D possibly corresponds to TRBD2 (7 bases). Trimming removed 0 bases from V and 4 bases from J, with 14 bases in between. Per germline, CDR1 MNHEY and CDR2 SVGEGT. This CDR3 region has 16 residues. The CDR3 loop reads CASSYSGGGASDTQYF. Here the CDR3 DNA reads TGTGCCAGCAGTTACTCGGGCGGGGGCGCCTCAGATACGCAGTATTTT.

The sample holds many counts of this clonotype. DNA of the CDR3: TGTGCCAGCAGCGAGGATGGGGACAGGCCCACAACTAATGAAAAACTGTTTTTT. It yields the protein CASSEDGDRPTTNEKLFF. This chain links TRBV2 with TRBJ1-4; 8 bases are a match to TRBD1. This CDR3 spans 18 amino acids. Trimming took 6 bases from V and 0 from J; bases not matched to a gene: 12. The germline V gene encodes CDR1 SNHLY and CDR2 FYNNEI.

This clonotype was seen ten or more times. This chain links TRBV30 with TRBJ1-2, with D perhaps matching TRBD1 (5 bases). V was trimmed by 4 bases and J by 3 bases, leaving 15 bases between them. This CDR3 is built from 14 residues. Germline V CDR1 and CDR2: GTSNPN, SVGIG (reference sequence). The CDR3 here is CAWTTPGGYYGYTF. CDR3 DNA sequence: TGTGCCTGGACAACCCCTGGGGGTTACTATGGCTACACCTTC.

At least ten counts were recorded for this clonotype. The CDR3 protein is CASSQDRQGGEKLFF. The CDR3, as DNA: TGTGCCAGCAGCCAAGATAGGCAGGGCGGTGAAAAACTGTTTTTT. The genes are TRBV4-2 and TRBJ1-4; weak D call: TRBD1 (5 bases). V was cut by 0 bases and J by 7 bases, with 12 bases left in between. The germline V gene has CDR1 LGHNA and CDR2 YNFKEQ. This CDR3 has 15 amino acids.

The chain has TRBV4-2 and TRBJ2-1; a weak D match, TRBD1 (5 bases). This CDR3 spans 17 amino acids. V dropped 5 bases and J dropped 0 bases, with 17 bases sitting between them. CDR1 and CDR2 from the germline V gene are LGHNA and YNFKEQ. The CDR3 nucleotides are TGTGCCAGCAGCTTCCCGGTGGACACAAGCTCCTACAATGAGCAGTTCTTC. Encoded protein: CASSFPVDTSSYNEQFF.

This clonotype was observed a few times. The chain uses TRBV27 and TRBJ1-3; D possibly corresponds to TRBD1 (5 bases). The V end was cut by 6 bases, the J end by 4 bases, with 22 bases between. Germline values: CDR1 MNHEY, CDR2 SMNVEV (reference sequence). The CDR3 has 17 amino acids. In nucleotides, the CDR3 is TGTGCCAGCAGCCGGACCGGACAATCTTTCGCGGGAAACACCATATATTTT. Amino acids: CASSRTGQSFAGNTIYF.

This clonotype was observed at least ten times. CDR3 bases: TGTGCCAGCAGCTTACCGGGACAGCCTTACTACACCTTC. It specifies CASSLPGQPYYTF. J is TRBJ1-2 and V is TRBV7-9, with 7 bases identical to TRBD1. Germline-derived CDR1 and CDR2 are SEHNR and FQNEAQ (reference sequence). The J segment lost 10 bases and the V segment lost 2 bases, leaving 7 bases of the junction unmatched. The CDR3 sequence is 13 residues long.

In this sample, this clonotype turned up many times. An end of the junction differs from the germline gene, which may be a read error. This chain links TRBV6-2 or TRBV6-3 with TRBJ2-7; D gene uncertain. CDR3 length equals 14 residues. CDR1 MNHEY and CDR2 SVGEGT come from the germline V gene. The CDR3 protein is CASSYGSSAYGQYF. In DNA, the CDR3 is TGTGCCAGCAGTTACGGCTCGTCAGCCTACGGGCAGTACTTC.

This clonotype was counted many times. This sequence joins TRBV5-1 and TRBJ2-1; weak D call: TRBD2 (5 bases). Germline CDR1 reads SGHRS; CDR2 reads YFSETQ. The V and J ends lost 0 bases and 5 bases respectively, with 15 bases between them. The CDR3 has 16 residues. The CDR3 coding sequence is TGCGCCAGCAGCTTGGATCGGGCGGACGGGAACAATGAGCAGTTCTTC. Its protein product is CASSLDRADGNNEQFF.

This clonotype was found many times. The rearrangement joins TRBV11-3 to TRBJ1-2, with a weak D call TRBD1 (6 bases). The CDR3 runs to 14 residues. V was pared by 3 bases and J by 8 bases, with 16 bases between. Germline values: CDR1 SGHNT, CDR2 YENEEA. This CDR3 reads CASSFGTGLNGYTF. The DNA for the CDR3 is TGTGCCAGCAGCTTCGGTACAGGGCTGAACGGCTACACCTTC.

This clonotype was recorded at least ten times. The chain links TRBV6-2 or TRBV6-3 to TRBJ2-6; D remains unclear. Germline V gene lookup returns CDR1 MNHEY and CDR2 SVGEGT. The V end was cut by 5 bases, the J end by 0 bases, with 5 bases between. This CDR3 contains 14 residues. CDR3 coding DNA: TGTGCCAGCAGTCTGAGCTCTGGGGCCAACGTCCTGACTTTC. It codes for CASSLSSGANVLTF.

This clonotype was counted many times. The chain has TRBV12-3 or TRBV12-4 and TRBJ1-5; D is perhaps TRBD1 (6 bases). Trimming took off 1 base at V and 11 bases at J, with 18 bases between the two ends. The CDR3 contains 15 residues. The CDR3 spells CASSLGQLRGVAQHF. The CDR3 DNA follows: TGTGCCAGCAGTTTAGGGCAGTTGAGGGGGGTAGCCCAGCATTTT.

This clonotype came up many times. Written as DNA, the CDR3 is TGTGCCAGCAGCGCCCCTGTTAGTGGGGGTTCTGGGGCCAACGTCCTGACTTTC. Amino acids: CASSAPVSGGSGANVLTF. V and J are TRBV25-1 and TRBJ2-6, with D tentatively TRBD1 or TRBD2 (5 bases each). V lost 6 bases and J 1 base, leaving 19 bases between the germline ends. In germline, CDR1 is MGHDK, CDR2 SYGVNS. CDR3 length equals 18 residues.

This clonotype has a count of ten or more. The chain has TRBV10-3 and TRBJ1-1; D call uncertain. Germline V gene sequence: CDR1 ENHRY, CDR2 SYGVKD. CDR3 length: 15 residues. V gave up 6 bases and J gave up 10 bases, with 24 bases separating them. The CDR3 sequence is CAISDVTMGSFGAFF. CDR3 coding DNA: TGTGCCATCAGCGACGTGACAATGGGTTCATTCGGAGCTTTCTTT.

This clonotype was seen repeatedly, ten times or more. The J gene is TRBJ2-6, the V gene TRBV6-1; D is undetermined. Trimming stripped 4 bases from V and 0 bases from J, with 4 bases between. The CDR3 extends over 14 amino acids. Germline CDR1 reads MNHNS; CDR2 reads SASEGT. CDR3 amino acids: CASSGSSGANVLTF. The DNA for the CDR3 is TGTGCCAGCAGTGGGAGCTCTGGGGCCAACGTCCTGACTTTC.

This clonotype came up many times. The chain combines TRBV20-1 with TRBJ2-3; 8 nucleotides agree with TRBD2. V lost 1 base to trimming and J lost 3 bases; unmatched junction nucleotides: 12. The CDR3 is 17 amino acids. Germline CDR1 DFQATT, CDR2 SNEGSKA (reference sequence). The CDR3 sequence is CSARGPAGGRGTDTQYF. The CDR3, as DNA: TGCAGTGCTAGAGGTCCGGCGGGGGGCCGAGGGACAGATACGCAGTATTTT.

Ten or more counts support this clonotype. V usage is TRBV20-1 and J usage is TRBJ1-4; a possible D gene is TRBD1 (5 bases). Trimming removed 4 bases at V and 3 bases at J, with 15 bases between. The CDR3 contains 15 residues. Germline-derived CDR1 and CDR2 are DFQATT and SNEGSKA (reference sequence). CDR3 DNA: TGCAGTGCTACAGGGAATGGAAGGGCTAATGAAAAACTGTTTTTT. Its translation is CSATGNGRANEKLFF.

This clonotype appeared many times. The chain links TRBV20-1 to TRBJ1-5; D possibly corresponds to TRBD1 (5 bases). This CDR3 spans 16 amino acids. V was clipped by 6 bases and J by 0 bases, with 18 bases between them. Per the germline V gene, CDR1 is DFQATT and CDR2 is SNEGSKA (reference sequence). CDR3 DNA: TGCAGTGCCCCCGGGGGGTCGGCTTATAGCAATCAGCCCCAGCATTTT. The encoded protein is CSAPGGSAYSNQPQHF.

By share of the sample, this clonotype is medium-sized. V usage is TRBV18 and J usage is TRBJ2-1, with TRBD2 matching 11 bases. This CDR3 region has 13 residues. V was clipped by 3 bases and J by 8 bases; unmatched bases: 0. Germline assignment: CDR1 KGHSH and CDR2 LQKENI. CDR3 loop: CASSPTSGDEQFF. The DNA for the CDR3 is TGTGCCAGCTCACCGACTAGCGGGGATGAGCAGTTCTTC. Using reference TRBV18 and TRBJ2-1 for the parts outside the CDR3, the full variable domain is NAGVMQNPRHLVRRRGQEARLRCSPMKGHSHVYWYRQLPEEGLKFMVYLQKENIIDESGMPKERFSAEFPKEGPSILRIQQVVRGDSAAYFCASSPTSGDEQFFGPGTRLTVL.

This clonotype was observed many times. The chain links TRBV5-6 to TRBJ2-7; 8 positions agree with TRBD1. The trim removed 1 base at V and 5 bases at J, leaving 11 bases unmatched. The CDR3 loop spans 16 amino acids. The V gene's germline CDR1 is SGHDT and CDR2 YYEEEE. CDR3 loop: CASSLYAGQVYNEQYF. The CDR3 nucleotides are TGTGCCAGCAGCTTGTACGCGGGACAGGTTTATAACGAGCAGTACTTC.

This clonotype was found many times. The chain combines TRBV15 with TRBJ2-5; 10 bases map to TRBD2. With V trimmed by 3 bases and J by 2 bases, 6 bases remained unmatched. CDR1 and CDR2 (germline): LNHNV, YYDKDF (reference sequence). This CDR3 is built from 16 residues. CDR3: CATSSPLLAGQETQYF. The CDR3 DNA reads TGTGCCACCAGCAGTCCATTACTAGCGGGGCAAGAGACCCAGTACTTC. Full variable domain (outside the CDR3, taken from reference TRBV15 and TRBJ2-5): DAMVIQNPRYQVTQFGKPVTLSCSQTLNHNVMYWYQQKSSQAPKLLFHYYDKDFNNEADTPDNFQSRRPNTSFCFLDIRSPGLGDTAMYLCATSSPLLAGQETQYFGPGTRLLVL.

The rearrangement uses TRBV29-1 and TRBJ2-2, with D possibly TRBD1 on 6 matching bases. This CDR3 spans 13 amino acids. The ends were cut back, 7 bases at V and 1 base at J, with 10 bases in the middle. Germline CDR1 is SQVTM and CDR2 is ANQGSEA. This CDR3 reads CSAPGQNTGELFF. The DNA for the CDR3 is TGCAGCGCACCGGGACAGAACACCGGGGAGCTGTTTTTT.

This clonotype was detected only a few times. The J gene is TRBJ2-5, the V gene TRBV5-6, with D perhaps TRBD1 (6 bases). Germline-derived CDR1 and CDR2 are SGHDT and YYEEEE. The CDR3 is made up of 13 amino acids. Trimming left V 4 bases short and J 2 bases short, with 9 bases between. CDR3 in amino acids: CASSPDRQETQYF. CDR3 coding DNA: TGTGCCAGCAGCCCGGACAGACAAGAGACCCAGTACTTC.

This clonotype occurred many times. V and J are TRBV18 and TRBJ1-1; D is undetermined. Germline V gene lookup returns CDR1 KGHSH and CDR2 LQKENI. Trimming removed 4 bases from V and 4 bases from J, with 13 bases in between. CDR3 length: 14 residues. CDR3 protein: CASSQGQSGTEAFF. The CDR3 coding sequence is TGTGCCAGCTCACAGGGCCAAAGTGGCACTGAAGCTTTCTTT.

The sample holds many counts of this clonotype. The V call is TRBV10-2, the J call TRBJ2-1; D gene unclear. This CDR3 region has 12 residues. V was cut by 2 bases and J by 10 bases, with 9 bases left in between. CDR1 and CDR2 (germline): WSHSY, SAAADI. The CDR3 nucleotides read TGCGCCAGCAGTGAGACGGCTTCCGAGCAGTTCTTC. It encodes CASSETASEQFF.